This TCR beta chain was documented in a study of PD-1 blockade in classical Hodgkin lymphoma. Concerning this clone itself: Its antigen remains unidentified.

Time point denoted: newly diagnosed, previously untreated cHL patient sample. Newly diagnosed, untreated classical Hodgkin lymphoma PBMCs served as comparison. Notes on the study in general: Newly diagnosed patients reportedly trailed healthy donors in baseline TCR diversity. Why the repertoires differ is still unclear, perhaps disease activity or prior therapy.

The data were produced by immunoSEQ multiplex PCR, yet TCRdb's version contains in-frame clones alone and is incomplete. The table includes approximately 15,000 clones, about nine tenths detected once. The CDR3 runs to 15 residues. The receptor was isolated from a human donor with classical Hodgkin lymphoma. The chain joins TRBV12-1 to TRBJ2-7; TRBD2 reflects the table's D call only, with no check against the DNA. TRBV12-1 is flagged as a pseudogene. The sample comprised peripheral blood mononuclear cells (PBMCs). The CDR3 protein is CASSGGTSGSYEQYF. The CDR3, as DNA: TGTGCCAGCAGCGGCGGGACTAGCGGATCCTACGAGCAGTACTTC.